The clone carrying this TCR beta chain appeared a single time. This sample was included in a study of cytotoxic CD8 clonotypes in ibrutinib-treated CLL. Repertoires were generated with immunoSEQ multiplex PCR, while TCRdb's copy carries only in-frame clones and drops some. This table has around 70,000 clones, approximately 90% appearing once. Trimming removed 4 bases at V and 5 bases at J, with 18 bases between. The CDR3 covers 16 residues. Germline assignment: CDR1 MGHRA and CDR2 YSYEKL. TCR beta libraries used 1.5 to 2.5 micrograms of genomic DNA from cryopreserved PBMCs. V and J are TRBV4-1 and TRBJ1-5; D is ambiguous. The TCR was taken from a human donor with chronic lymphocytic leukemia. The sequenced sample was PBMCs, obtained after 12 months of ibrutinib treatment. The CDR3 bases are TGCGCCAGCAGCCGAAAGAGAGGAGACGTAGATCAGCCCCAGCATTTT. Its translation: CASSRKRGDVDQPQHF.